The 7 T cell receptor beta chains below all came from one sample that was sequenced in a study of cytomegalovirus exposure and HLA in healthy donors. The primer mix had 60 Vbeta and 13 Jbeta primers. The repertoire was sequenced with immunoSEQ multiplex PCR; TCRdb's copy has only in-frame clones and lacks some. Here the sample spans more than 250,000 clones, approximately 90% being singletons. The material sequenced was PBMCs. The receptors here all came from a woman between 18 and 30 years old in good health and CMV-seronegative.

CDR3 residues: CASSLEQGASEAFF. CDR3 coding DNA: TGTGCCAGCAGCCTCGAACAGGGGGCATCGGAAGCTTTCTTT. The V and J genes are TRBV7-3 and TRBJ1-1, with 9 positions matching TRBD1. The V gene's germline CDR1 is SGHTA and CDR2 FQGTGA. V shed 5 bases, J shed 8 bases, and the junction held 9 bases outside the gene matches. This CDR3 spans 14 amino acids. The variable domain in full, with the rest retrieved from reference TRBV7-3 and TRBJ1-1, is GAGVSQTPSNKVTEKGKYVELRCDPISGHTALYWYRQSLGQGPEFLIYFQGTGAADDSGLPNDRFFAVRPEGSVSTLKIQRTERGDSAVYLCASSLEQGASEAFFGQGTRLTVV.

The chain has TRBV7-6 and TRBJ1-1; 7 positions match TRBD1. Germline V CDR1 and CDR2: SGHVS, FNYEAQ. The CDR3 runs 14 residues. V shed 5 bases and J 1 base; nucleotides not matched to a gene: 4. The CDR3 is CASSPGQTNTEAFF. The CDR3 DNA sequence: TGTGCCAGCAGCCCGGGACAGACGAACACTGAAGCTTTCTTT.

This clone has just one count. At one end the junction does not follow the germline gene, possibly because of a read error. Other DNA sequences in the same sample also yield this CDR3. This chain links TRBV12-5 with TRBJ1-6, with TRBD1 matching 7 bases. The CDR3 has 16 residues. The germline V gene has CDR1 LGHNT and CDR2 FRNRAP. For the CDR3, the DNA is TGTGCTAGTGGTTTGTTCTCCGGGACAGTAAATTCACCCCTCCACTTC. Its protein is CASGLFSGTVNSPLHF.

The chain joins TRBV6-5 to TRBJ2-7, with TRBD2 matching over 8 bases. After removal of 6 bases from V and 6 bases from J, the junction contained 7 bases not matched to a gene. Germline values: CDR1 MNHEY, CDR2 SVGAGI. The CDR3 consists of 13 residues. CDR3 DNA: TGTGCCAGCAGAATAGGACTAGCTGGCGAGCAGTACTTC. This gives the protein CASRIGLAGEQYF.

In this sample, this clone turned up once. The rearrangement links TRBV6-6 to TRBJ1-3; a possible D gene is TRBD1 (5 bases). There are 16 residues in the CDR3. Germline V lookup: CDR1 MNHNY, CDR2 SVGAGI (reference sequence). The V end was cut by 4 bases, the J end by 0 bases, with 13 bases between. The CDR3 sequence: CASSSGVGVSGNTIYF. In DNA, the CDR3 is TGTGCCAGCAGTTCGGGTGTAGGGGTCTCTGGAAACACCATATATTTT.

V is TRBV2 and J is TRBJ2-3; the D is unclear. CDR1 is SNHLY, CDR2 FYNNEI, per germline. CDR3 size: 16 residues. V was cut by 2 bases and J by 5 bases, with 17 bases left in between. This chain's CDR3 is CASSEIVGPPVDTQYF. In DNA form, the CDR3 reads TGTGCCAGCAGTGAAATCGTGGGCCCGCCGGTAGATACGCAGTATTTT.

The chain links TRBV5-4 to TRBJ2-1, with 7 positions matching TRBD1. Germline V gives CDR1 SGHNT, CDR2 YYREEE (reference sequence). The junction had 11 bases not matched to a gene; V was cut back by 0 bases and J by 11 bases. CDR3 length equals 15 residues. The chain's CDR3 is CASSLGDRVGGKQFF. CDR3 bases: TGTGCCAGCAGCTTGGGCGACAGGGTAGGGGGAAAGCAGTTCTTC.